The sequence of this T cell receptor (beta chain) was determined in a study of control samples from healthy donors and cancer patients. Sequenced by immunoSEQ multiplex PCR; TCRdb stores in-frame clones only, minus some. The sample includes just over 150,000 clones, approximately 96% of them seen just once. In germline, CDR1 is LGHDT, CDR2 YNNKEL (reference sequence). The V and J ends lost 4 bases and 2 bases, in that order; junction bases with no gene match: 7. The CDR3 is 15 amino acids. This clone has just one count. The sample was blood. This chain uses TRBV3-1 (or the pseudogene TRBV3-2) with TRBJ2-5; 7 bases line up with TRBD1. This receptor was identified in a woman in her forties in good health. The DNA for the CDR3 is TGTGCCAGCAGCCGTGTCACGGGACAGCAAGAGACCCAGTACTTC. Its protein product is CASSRVTGQQETQYF.